One T cell receptor beta chain is described in this entry. This entry comes from a study of blood T cell repertoires in COVID-19. Study information: There were acute and convalescent COVID-19 samples, and they came from the United States, Italy and Spain. T cells, B-cell-depleted T cells, or PBMCs supplied cDNA or gDNA.

Per the authors' pipeline: By means of reference gene primer amplification, nucleated cell counts were estimated. Generated by immunoSEQ multiplex PCR, the TCRdb table keeps only in-frame clones and is missing some. V, J and clone size are those of that table, while D and trimming were read from the DNA. This sample yields under 250,000 clones, of which 70% to 90% are seen a single time; 1.3% to 1.5% belongs to the top ten. The CDR3 covers 14 residues. Germline assignment: CDR1 LNHDA and CDR2 SQIVND (reference sequence). V lost 1 base to trimming and J lost 3 bases; unmatched junction nucleotides: 1.

Input material: peripheral blood. The V gene is TRBV19, the J gene TRBJ2-3, with 7 bases matching TRBD2. The sequence derives from a man aged 80 or over with acute or convalescent COVID-19. The DNA of the CDR3 is TGTGCCAGTAGTATAGGGGAGGGAACAGATACGCAGTATTTT. Translated, it gives CASSIGEGTDTQYF.